These 21 T cell receptor beta chains share one sample of origin, sequenced in a study of OX40 agonist ivuxolimab in advanced cancers. Method: immunoSEQ multiplex PCR; TCRdb's copy keeps in-frame clones and lacks some. The data hold tens of thousands of clones, with about 90% observed a single time. Sequencing used CD4+ or CD8+ T cells sorted from blood, obtained in a trial of the OX40 agonist ivuxolimab. All receptors derive from an adult with an advanced solid tumor such as melanoma, head and neck, liver or kidney cancer.

The chain recombines TRBV4-1 with TRBJ2-2; 14 bases fit TRBD2. V shed 1 base and J 6 bases; nucleotides not matched to a gene: 16. Germline CDR1 reads MGHRA; CDR2 reads YSYEKL. The CDR3 is made up of 21 amino acids. CDR3: CASSQVAGLAGVRGKSGELFF. The CDR3, as DNA: TGCGCCAGCAGCCAAGTAGCGGGACTAGCGGGAGTAAGGGGGAAGTCCGGGGAGCTGTTTTTT.

This chain connects TRBV5-1 to TRBJ2-1, with D perhaps matching TRBD2 (5 bases). This CDR3 region has 15 residues. V was pared by 4 bases and J by 6 bases, with 17 bases between. Germline V gene sequence: CDR1 SGHRS, CDR2 YFSETQ. The CDR3 loop reads CASSALPGLRNEQFF. CDR3 nucleotide sequence: TGCGCCAGCAGCGCACTACCGGGGTTGCGCAATGAGCAGTTCTTC.

In its sample, this clone was seen once. V is TRBV10-3 and J is TRBJ2-1, with a tentative D call TRBD2 (6 bases). This CDR3 region has 16 residues. Germline assignment: CDR1 ENHRY and CDR2 SYGVKD. V was trimmed by 2 bases and J by 0 bases, leaving 11 bases between them. CDR3 DNA sequence: TGTGCCATCAGTGAGGAGACTAGGGACTCCTACAATGAGCAGTTCTTC. As protein: CAISEETRDSYNEQFF.

The rearrangement joins TRBV5-4 to TRBJ1-1; D call uncertain. The germline V gene has CDR1 SGHNT and CDR2 YYREEE (reference sequence). Deletions cut 0 bases from V and 11 bases from J, with 17 bases between. The CDR3 extends over 14 amino acids. The CDR3 reads CASSLDDGRVEAFF. The CDR3 DNA sequence: TGTGCCAGCAGCTTGGACGACGGGAGAGTTGAGGCTTTCTTT.

The chain combines TRBV28 with TRBJ1-6; 7 positions match TRBD1. V lost 6 bases to trimming and J lost 5 bases; unmatched junction nucleotides: 7. Germline V gives CDR1 MDHEN, CDR2 SYDVKM. This CDR3 has 15 amino acids. CDR3 amino acids: CASSSQGVDNSPLHF. The CDR3 DNA reads as TGTGCCAGCAGCTCCCAGGGGGTCGATAATTCACCCCTCCACTTT.

This chain links TRBV10-3 with TRBJ2-7; 7 bases are a match to TRBD1. The CDR3 has 14 residues. The germline V gene encodes CDR1 ENHRY and CDR2 SYGVKD. V trimming: 2 bases; J trimming: 4 bases; junction bases outside the gene matches: 5. This CDR3 reads CAISELTGSYEQYF. CDR3 coding DNA: TGTGCCATCAGTGAGCTGACAGGGAGTTACGAGCAGTACTTC.

The chain has TRBV10-3 and TRBJ2-7, with D tentatively TRBD2 (6 bases). Germline V gene data show CDR1 as ENHRY and CDR2 as SYGVKD. This CDR3 has 13 amino acids. V lost 8 bases and J 1 base, leaving 12 bases between the germline ends. The CDR3: CAIGRELSYEQYF. The CDR3 DNA reads as TGTGCCATCGGCCGGGAGCTGTCCTACGAGCAGTACTTC.

The chain has TRBV6-1 and TRBJ2-1, with D possibly TRBD1 on 5 matching bases. Trimming stripped 2 bases from V and 7 bases from J, with 15 bases between. The CDR3 runs 15 residues. Per germline, CDR1 MNHNS and CDR2 SASEGT. CDR3 nucleotides: TGTGCCAGCAGTGAACTGGGGCAGGGCAGGAATGAGCAGTTCTTC. This gives the protein CASSELGQGRNEQFF.

The chain is built from TRBV19 and TRBJ2-5; 12 nucleotides line up with TRBD1. In germline, CDR1 is LNHDA, CDR2 SQIVND (reference sequence). Trimming cost V 3 bases and J 5 bases; bases outside gene matches: 7. The CDR3 has 16 amino acids. The CDR3 DNA follows: TGTGCCAGTAGTATGGGACAGGGGGCAGGAGGGGAGACCCAGTACTTC. Its protein product is CASSMGQGAGGETQYF.

The chain has TRBV10-3 and TRBJ1-2; 8 bases match TRBD1. CDR3 size: 15 residues. Germline V gene lookup returns CDR1 ENHRY and CDR2 SYGVKD. The V segment lost 4 bases and the J segment 0 bases; nucleotides outside the gene matches: 4. The CDR3 region has the DNA TGTGCCATCAGTGTGGGGACAGGTCCTAACTATGGCTACACCTTC. This encodes CAISVGTGPNYGYTF.

The chain is built from TRBV2 and TRBJ2-7; D is possibly TRBD1 (6 bases). Germline V CDR1 and CDR2: SNHLY, FYNNEI. The CDR3 totals 13 residues. V lost 8 bases, J lost 0 bases, and 11 bases lay in between. The CDR3 DNA follows: TGTGCCAGCTCGTTGGGGGCCTCCTACGAGCAGTACTTC. Translating it yields CASSLGASYEQYF.

V gene TRBV19 combines with J gene TRBJ2-2, with 7 nucleotides matching TRBD2. This CDR3 region has 16 residues. Per the germline V gene, CDR1 is LNHDA and CDR2 is SQIVND (reference sequence). V lost 6 bases and J lost 0; bases outside the gene matches: 7. In DNA, the CDR3 is TGTGCCAGTAGGAGAGGAGCGGGATCGAACACCGGGGAGCTGTTTTTT. It is translated as CASRRGAGSNTGELFF.

The rearrangement uses TRBV4-1 and TRBJ2-5, with 7 bases that match TRBD1. Germline V gene sequence: CDR1 MGHRA, CDR2 YSYEKL. This CDR3 is 15 amino acids long. Trimming removed 2 bases from V and 9 bases from J; junction bases left unmatched: 12. CDR3 region: CASSQRDREEKSQYF. In DNA, the CDR3 is TGCGCCAGCAGCCAACGAGACAGGGAAGAAAAGTCCCAGTACTTC.

This chain connects TRBV29-1 to TRBJ2-3; D gene unclear. The CDR3 extends over 13 amino acids. Trimming cost V 4 bases and J 2 bases, with 10 bases left between them. CDR1 SQVTM and CDR2 ANQGSEA come from the germline V gene. In nucleotides, the CDR3 is TGCAGCGTTGGCCCAGATTCCACAGATACGCAGTATTTT. Translated: CSVGPDSTDTQYF.

V is TRBV10-3 and J is TRBJ1-2, with 8 bases lining up with TRBD1. Trimming cost V 4 bases and J 6 bases; bases outside gene matches: 4. This CDR3 has 13 amino acids. Germline V lookup: CDR1 ENHRY, CDR2 SYGVKD. The chain's CDR3 is CAISAGQGDGYTF. As DNA, the CDR3 is TGTGCCATCAGTGCCGGACAGGGTGATGGCTACACCTTC.

The sample holds one count of this clone. The V call is TRBV7-2, the J call TRBJ1-1; 9 bases align to TRBD1. The CDR3 runs 14 residues. The V and J ends lost 1 base and 5 bases, in that order; junction bases with no gene match: 2. Germline lookup yields CDR1 SGHTA and CDR2 FQGNSA. DNA for the CDR3: TGTGCCAGCAGCTTAGGGGGACAGGGAACTGAAGCTTTCTTT. It translates to CASSLGGQGTEAFF. Based on the CDR3 plus reference TRBV7-2 and TRBJ1-1, the full variable domain is GAGVSQSPSNKVTEKGKDVELRCDPISGHTALYWYRQSLGQGLEFLIYFQGNSAPDKSGLPSDRFSAERTGGSVSTLTIQRTQQEDSAVYLCASSLGGQGTEAFFGQGTRLTVV.

The rearrangement links TRBV5-6 to TRBJ2-3; a possible D gene is TRBD2 (6 bases). The CDR3 length is 16 residues. The V end was cut by 5 bases, the J end by 0 bases, with 16 bases between. Looked up from germline, CDR1 is SGHDT and CDR2 is YYEEEE. CDR3 region: CASRPGDTYSTDTQYF. DNA of the CDR3: TGTGCCAGCAGGCCGGGGGATACGTATAGCACAGATACGCAGTATTTT.

This clone was picked up one time. CDR3 protein: CASSPGQLYSNQPQHF. CDR3 sequence (DNA): TGTGCCAGCAGCCCGGGACAGCTCTATAGCAATCAGCCCCAGCATTTT. The chain couples TRBV28 to TRBJ1-5, with TRBD1 identical over 7 bases. V shed 6 bases and J 0 bases; nucleotides not matched to a gene: 8. CDR1 is MDHEN and CDR2 is SYDVKM in the germline V gene. CDR3 length: 16 amino acids. The whole variable domain, remainder taken from reference TRBV28 and TRBJ1-5, is DVKVTQSSRYLVKRTGEKVFLECVQDMDHENMFWYRQDPGLGLRLIYFSYDVKMKEKGDIPEGYSVSREKKERFSLILESASTNQTSMYLCASSPGQLYSNQPQHFGDGTRLSIL.

The chain links TRBV19 to TRBJ1-2, with D possibly TRBD1 on 5 matching bases. The V end lost 6 bases, the J end lost 4 bases, and 15 bases lay between the germline ends. The CDR3 totals 14 residues. Germline V lookup: CDR1 LNHDA, CDR2 SQIVND (reference sequence). The CDR3 loop reads CASSLRRQTYGYTF. In DNA, the CDR3 is TGTGCCAGTAGCCTTCGCCGACAGACCTATGGCTACACCTTC.

V gene TRBV9 combines with J gene TRBJ2-2, with D unresolved. Trimming removed 2 bases from V and 3 bases from J, with 8 bases in between. The CDR3 length is 14 residues. The V gene's germline CDR1 is SGDLS and CDR2 YYNGEE. The CDR3 is CASSVAPDTGELFF. CDR3 DNA sequence: TGTGCCAGCAGCGTGGCCCCCGACACCGGGGAGCTGTTTTTT. Together with reference TRBV9 and TRBJ2-2, the CDR3 gives the full variable domain: DSGVTQTPKHLITATGQRVTLRCSPRSGDLSVYWYQQSLDQGLQFLIQYYNGEERAKGNILERFSAQQFPDLHSELNLSSLELGDSALYFCASSVAPDTGELFFGEGSRLTVL.

CDR3 protein: CASSFRTSRYEQYF. The CDR3 nucleotides are TGTGCCAGCAGCTTTCGGACTTCCCGGTACGAGCAGTACTTC. The chain is built from TRBV7-2 and TRBJ2-7; TRBD2 might be the D (5 bases). The germline CDR1 and CDR2 sequences are SGHTA and FQGNSA. The CDR3 is 14 amino acids. Trimming left V 3 bases short and J 4 bases short, with 13 bases between.